This paragraph covers one TCR beta chain sequence. As yet, its antigen is unknown. Together with a sample-barcoded 5' primer, a J-beta primer mix was included in a second PCR lasting about 6 to 11 cycles. MiXCR, run by TCRdb on the 5' RACE reads, gives a single entry per CDR3 protein. The sample lists 700,000 to 850,000 distinct CDR3 sequences, around 34% occurring once. The data originate from a study of blood T cells in healthy people across ages. Study-wide findings and caveats: A roughly linear age-dependent decrease characterized TCR beta diversity per million T cells.

From germline, CDR1 is SGHTA and CDR2 FQGNSA. V dropped 1 base and J dropped 4 bases, with 16 bases sitting between them. CDR3 length: 16 amino acids. The source of this sequence is a man younger than 30 in good health. Sequencing was done on a sample of blood. The chain is built from TRBV7-2 and TRBJ1-2; D not certain. The CDR3 here is CASSLGRTDGVYGYTF. The CDR3 nucleotides read TGTGCCAGCAGCTTAGGTAGAACGGACGGGGTCTATGGCTACACCTTC.